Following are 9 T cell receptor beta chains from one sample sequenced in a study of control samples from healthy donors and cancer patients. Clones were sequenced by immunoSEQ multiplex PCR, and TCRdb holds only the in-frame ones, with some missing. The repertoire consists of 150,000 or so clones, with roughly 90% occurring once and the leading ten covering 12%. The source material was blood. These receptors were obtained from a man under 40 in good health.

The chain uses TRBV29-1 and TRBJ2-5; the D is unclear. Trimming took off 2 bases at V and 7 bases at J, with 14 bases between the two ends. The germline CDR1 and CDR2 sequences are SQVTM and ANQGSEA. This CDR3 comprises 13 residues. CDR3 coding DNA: TGCAGCGTTGAACTTAAATTGATAACGACCCAGTACTTC. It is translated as CSVELKLITTQYF.

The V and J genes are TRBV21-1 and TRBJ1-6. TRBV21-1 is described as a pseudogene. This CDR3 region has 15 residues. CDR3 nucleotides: TGTGCCAGCAGCAAAGGTCCAGGGAGGAATTCACCCCTCCACTTT. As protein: CASSKGPGRNSPLHF.

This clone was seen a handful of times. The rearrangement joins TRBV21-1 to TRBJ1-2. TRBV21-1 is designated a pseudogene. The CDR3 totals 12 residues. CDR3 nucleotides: TGTGGACCCTCCGGGACGCACTATGGCTACACCTTC. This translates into CGPSGTHYGYTF.

CDR3 protein: CASSLHTGTSLEAFF. The CDR3 DNA sequence: TGCGCCAGCAGCTTGCATACTGGGACATCGTTAGAAGCTTTCTTT. The gene calls are TRBV5-1 and TRBJ1-1; possibly TRBD1 for D (6 bases). The CDR3 totals 15 residues. Germline V gene sequence: CDR1 SGHRS, CDR2 YFSETQ. Trimming took off 1 base at V and 8 bases at J, with 18 bases between the two ends.

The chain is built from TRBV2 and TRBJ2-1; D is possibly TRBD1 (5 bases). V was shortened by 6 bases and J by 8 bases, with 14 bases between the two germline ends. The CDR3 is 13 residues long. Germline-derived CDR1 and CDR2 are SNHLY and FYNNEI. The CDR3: CASRKTDIDEQFF. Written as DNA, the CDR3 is TGTGCCAGCAGGAAGACAGATATTGATGAGCAGTTCTTC.

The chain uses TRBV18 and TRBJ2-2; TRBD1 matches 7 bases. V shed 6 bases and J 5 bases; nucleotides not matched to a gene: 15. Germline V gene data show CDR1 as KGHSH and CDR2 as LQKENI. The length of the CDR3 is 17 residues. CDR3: CASSPPVRQGRTGELFF. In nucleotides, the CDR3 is TGTGCCAGCTCCCCTCCTGTGCGACAGGGTCGGACCGGGGAGCTGTTTTTT.

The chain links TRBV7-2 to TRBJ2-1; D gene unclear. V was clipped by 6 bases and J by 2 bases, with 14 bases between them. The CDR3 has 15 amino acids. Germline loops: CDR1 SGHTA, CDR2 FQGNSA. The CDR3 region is CASSFRSGTYNEQFF. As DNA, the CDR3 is TGTGCCAGCAGTTTCAGAAGTGGAACCTACAATGAGCAGTTCTTC.

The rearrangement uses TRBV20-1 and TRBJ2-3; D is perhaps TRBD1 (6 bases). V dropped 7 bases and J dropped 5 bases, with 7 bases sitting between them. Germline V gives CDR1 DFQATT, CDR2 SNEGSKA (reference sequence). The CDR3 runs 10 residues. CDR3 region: CSGGGDTQYF. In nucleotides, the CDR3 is TGCAGTGGAGGGGGAGATACGCAGTATTTT.

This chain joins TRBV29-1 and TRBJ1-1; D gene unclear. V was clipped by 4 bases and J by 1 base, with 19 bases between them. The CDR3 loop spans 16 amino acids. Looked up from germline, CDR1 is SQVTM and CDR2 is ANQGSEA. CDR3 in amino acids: CSVGEPRTRPNTEAFF. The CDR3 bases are TGCAGCGTTGGTGAACCCAGGACCCGGCCGAACACTGAAGCTTTCTTT.